This TCR beta chain was sequenced during a study of T cell responses to AZD1222 COVID-19 vaccine. TCRdb's table, derived via immunoSEQ multiplex PCR, lists solely in-frame clones and lacks some. The table lists 100,000 to 150,000 clones, 80% to 90% of them singletons. V was shortened by 6 bases and J by 0 bases, with 10 bases between the two germline ends. The CDR3 is 13 amino acids. Looked up from germline, CDR1 is SQVTM and CDR2 is ANQGSEA. The rearrangement joins TRBV29-1 to TRBJ2-3, with D possibly TRBD2 on 6 matching bases. The receptor comes from an adult in good health. The material was peripheral blood, obtained on day 0 of AZD1222 vaccination. The CDR3 protein is CSVSSVSTDTQYF. The CDR3 DNA reads as TGCAGCGTATCTAGCGTGAGCACAGATACGCAGTATTTT.